What follows are 21 T cell receptor beta chains derived from one specimen sequenced in a study of spatial heterogeneity in lung cancer. The time point: sample taken at primary tumor resection. TCRdb passed the 5' RACE reads through MiXCR, listing each CDR3 protein once. The table has roughly 8,000 distinct CDR3 sequences, over 6.5% seen once. The starting material was PBMCs, obtained at surgery. These receptors all come from a male donor with early-stage non-small cell lung cancer.

This clonotype was detected a few times. The chain carries TRBV6-5 and TRBJ1-6; D not certain. CDR1 and CDR2 (germline): MNHEY, SVGAGI. V gave up 3 bases and J gave up 4 bases, with 7 bases separating them. The CDR3 consists of 14 residues. In DNA form, the CDR3 reads TGTGCCAGCAGTTATCATGGGTATAATTCACCCCTCCACTTT. This codes for CASSYHGYNSPLHF.

There are many counts of this clonotype. J is TRBJ1-2 and V is TRBV12-3 or TRBV12-4; unclear D gene. The CDR3 totals 14 residues. Deletions cut 8 bases from V and 4 bases from J, with 17 bases between. The CDR3 loop reads CASRAPSISYGYTF. CDR3 bases: TGTGCCAGCCGTGCGCCCTCTATATCCTATGGCTACACCTTC.

This clonotype was seen at least ten times. One end of the junction varies from germline; a read error may be responsible. The chain links TRBV5-1 to TRBJ1-5; D call uncertain. Germline CDR1 reads SGHRS; CDR2 reads YFSETQ. The CDR3 covers 13 residues. Written as DNA, the CDR3 is TGCGCCAGCAGCTTTAACAGTGATCAACCCCAGCATTTT. It specifies CASSFNSDQPQHF.

This clonotype was observed at least ten times. The chain joins TRBV5-1 to TRBJ2-5; 9 bases align to TRBD1. The CDR3 consists of 14 residues. The junction had 4 bases not matched to a gene; V was cut back by 4 bases and J by 3 bases. The germline V gene has CDR1 SGHRS and CDR2 YFSETQ. The CDR3 here is CASSLGQGKETQYF. The CDR3, as DNA: TGCGCCAGCAGCCTCGGACAGGGGAAAGAGACCCAGTACTTC.

This clonotype was picked up a small number of times. V is TRBV19 and J is TRBJ1-4, with 7 nucleotides matching TRBD1. After removal of 7 bases from V and 5 bases from J, the junction contained 7 bases not matched to a gene. Germline V gene data show CDR1 as LNHDA and CDR2 as SQIVND (reference sequence). The CDR3 spans 14 residues. CDR3 region: CASTMVQGNEKLFF. The CDR3 nucleotides read TGTGCCAGTACCATGGTACAGGGGAATGAAAAACTGTTTTTT. Complete variable domain (other parts from reference TRBV19 and TRBJ1-4): DGGITQSPKYLFRKEGQNVTLSCEQNLNHDAMYWYRQDPGQGLRLIYYSQIVNDFQKGDIAEGYSVSREKKESFPLTVTSAQKNPTAFYLCASTMVQGNEKLFFGSGTQLSVL.

This clonotype was seen at least ten times. This chain connects TRBV6-2 or TRBV6-3 to TRBJ1-2; D unclear. CDR1 and CDR2 from the germline V gene are MNHEY and SVGEGT. V dropped 7 bases and J dropped 4 bases, with 19 bases sitting between them. This CDR3 is built from 15 residues. The CDR3 is CASTRRIDGSYGYTF. In DNA, the CDR3 is TGTGCCAGCACCCGACGGATCGATGGAAGCTATGGCTACACCTTC.

This chain connects TRBV5-4 to TRBJ1-5; 7 nucleotides match TRBD1. The CDR3 contains 14 residues. Trimming cost V 2 bases and J 5 bases; bases outside gene matches: 4. The V gene's germline CDR1 is SGHNT and CDR2 YYREEE (reference sequence). CDR3 DNA: TGTGCCAGCAGCTTAGGGACAGCTGATCAGCCCCAGCATTTT. Residues: CASSLGTADQPQHF. Complete variable domain (other parts from reference TRBV5-4 and TRBJ1-5): ETGVTQSPTHLIKTRGQQVTLRCSSQSGHNTVSWYQQALGQGPQFIFQYYREEENGRGNFPPRFSGLQFPNYSSELNVNALELDDSALYLCASSLGTADQPQHFGDGTRLSIL.

This clonotype was observed at least ten times. This chain connects TRBV23-1 to TRBJ2-7; 7 bases map to TRBD2. TRBV23-1 is an ORF; its function is uncertain. V lost 0 bases and J lost 3; bases outside the gene matches: 20. The CDR3 loop spans 20 amino acids. CDR3 nucleotide sequence: TGCGCCAGCAGTCAATCCCCCCCTAGCGCTTTGGGGAGGGGATTCTACGAGCAGTACTTC. Amino acid sequence: CASSQSPPSALGRGFYEQYF.

This rearrangement joins TRBV29-1 to TRBJ2-7, with D tentatively TRBD1 (6 bases). CDR3 length: 15 residues. The V gene's germline CDR1 is SQVTM and CDR2 ANQGSEA. V was cut by 1 base and J by 4 bases, with 17 bases left in between. CDR3 coding DNA: TGCAGCGTTGAAGGAGTGGGGGCTAAAGCATACGAGCAGTACTTC. It yields the protein CSVEGVGAKAYEQYF.

The gene calls are TRBV20-1 and TRBJ2-1, with 10 bases that match TRBD2. The V and J ends lost 0 bases and 0 bases, in that order; junction bases with no gene match: 5. This CDR3 is built from 17 residues. Germline CDR1 and CDR2: DFQATT and SNEGSKA (reference sequence). The CDR3 spells CSARELGLASSYNEQFF. DNA for the CDR3: TGCAGTGCTAGAGAACTGGGACTAGCGAGCTCCTACAATGAGCAGTTCTTC.

At least ten counts were recorded for this clonotype. The rearrangement uses TRBV7-8 and TRBJ1-1; 7 nucleotides align to TRBD1. The CDR3 has 14 amino acids. Germline assignment: CDR1 SGHVS and CDR2 FQNEAQ. Trimming took 7 bases from V and 2 from J; bases not matched to a gene: 7. The CDR3 coding sequence is TGTGCCAGCAACAAGGACAGGACTAACACTGAAGCTTTCTTT. As protein: CASNKDRTNTEAFF.

This clonotype was seen only a few times. The V gene is TRBV19, the J gene TRBJ1-4; 7 nucleotides match TRBD1. Germline V gives CDR1 LNHDA, CDR2 SQIVND (reference sequence). The trim removed 9 bases at V and 8 bases at J, leaving 6 bases unmatched. The CDR3 length is 12 residues. CDR3 in amino acids: CASRTGWEKLFF. CDR3 sequence (DNA): TGTGCCAGCCGGACAGGATGGGAAAAACTGTTTTTT.

This clonotype was detected ten times or more. This rearrangement joins TRBV2 to TRBJ2-3, with D possibly matching TRBD2 (6 bases). This CDR3 has 14 amino acids. V lost 5 bases to trimming and J lost 0 bases, with 9 bases between them. CDR1 is SNHLY and CDR2 is FYNNEI in the germline V gene. The CDR3 DNA reads as TGTGCCAGCAGTCGAGGGACTAGCACAGATACGCAGTATTTT. It yields the protein CASSRGTSTDTQYF.

By its share, this clonotype is medium-sized. The chain combines TRBV7-2 with TRBJ2-1, with D maybe TRBD1 (7 bases). Germline V gene lookup returns CDR1 SGHTA and CDR2 FQGNSA. V was trimmed by 2 bases and J by 7 bases, leaving 15 bases between them. The CDR3 loop spans 15 amino acids. The CDR3 DNA follows: TGTGCCAGCAGCTTAAGAATGACAGGGAGGAATGAGCAGTTCTTC. Its translation: CASSLRMTGRNEQFF.

Ten or more counts support this clonotype. The chain employs TRBV29-1 and TRBJ2-5; D is undetermined. V was cut by 2 bases and J by 2 bases, with 3 bases left in between. This CDR3 contains 11 residues. Germline CDR1 SQVTM, CDR2 ANQGSEA. The CDR3 spells CSVETQETQYF. The CDR3 DNA is TGCAGCGTTGAAACTCAAGAGACCCAGTACTTC.

This clonotype was observed many times. The chain uses TRBV7-2 and TRBJ1-6, with D unresolved. This CDR3 region has 16 residues. Trimming removed 5 bases at V and 5 bases at J, with 16 bases between. Germline CDR1 reads SGHTA; CDR2 reads FQGNSA. DNA of the CDR3: TGTGCCAGCAGCCTTAGGCCTCCCCGAGATAATTCACCCCTCCACTTT. As protein: CASSLRPPRDNSPLHF.

This clonotype was counted many times. The chain combines TRBV27 with TRBJ2-7; tentative D call: TRBD1 (6 bases). The V end was cut by 3 bases, the J end by 0 bases, with 18 bases between. CDR3 length: 17 residues. CDR1 and CDR2 (germline): MNHEY, SMNVEV (reference sequence). The DNA for the CDR3 is TGTGCCAGCAGTTTCCAGAGAAAGGCCAGGGGCTCCTACGAGCAGTACTTC. Its translation: CASSFQRKARGSYEQYF.

Ten or more counts support this clonotype. This sequence joins TRBV2 and TRBJ1-5; the D is unclear. The length of the CDR3 is 20 residues. Per germline, CDR1 SNHLY and CDR2 FYNNEI. V was trimmed by 3 bases and J by 0 bases, leaving 24 bases between them. The CDR3: CASSDFGLELAEYSNQPQHF. CDR3 in DNA: TGTGCCAGCAGTGATTTCGGACTGGAACTTGCCGAATATAGCAATCAGCCCCAGCATTTT.

This clonotype was detected many times. V is TRBV7-2 and J is TRBJ1-6; weak D call: TRBD1 (6 bases). The V end was cut by 6 bases, the J end by 7 bases, with 13 bases between. Germline V lookup: CDR1 SGHTA, CDR2 FQGNSA. CDR3 size: 14 residues. The CDR3 loop is CASRPAGQNSPLHF. Here the CDR3 DNA reads TGTGCCAGCAGACCAGCGGGACAAAATTCACCCCTCCACTTT.

This chain joins TRBV12-5 and TRBJ2-7; tentatively, D is TRBD1 (6 bases). The germline V and J ends were trimmed by 1 base and 3 bases, with 10 bases remaining between them. CDR3 length equals 14 residues. CDR1 is LGHNT and CDR2 is FRNRAP in the germline V gene. The CDR3 DNA follows: TGTGCTAGTGGTTTGGGACAGGTAGGCTACGAGCAGTACTTC. It encodes CASGLGQVGYEQYF. Together with reference TRBV12-5 and TRBJ2-7, the CDR3 gives the full variable domain: DARVTQTPRHKVTEMGQEVTMRCQPILGHNTVFWYRQTMMQGLELLAYFRNRAPLDDSGMPKDRFSAEMPDATLATLKIQPSEPRDSAVYFCASGLGQVGYEQYFGPGTRLTVT.

In this sample, this clonotype turned up many times. The V gene is TRBV19, the J gene TRBJ1-1, with 8 positions matching TRBD1. J was trimmed by 3 bases and V by 6 bases; bases with no gene match: 6. The CDR3 has 14 amino acids. Germline V gene lookup returns CDR1 LNHDA and CDR2 SQIVND (reference sequence). The CDR3 DNA sequence: TGTGCCAGTAGGGACAGGGAAGGGTACACTGAAGCTTTCTTT. This gives the protein CASRDREGYTEAFF. Full variable domain (missing parts from reference TRBV19 and TRBJ1-1): DGGITQSPKYLFRKEGQNVTLSCEQNLNHDAMYWYRQDPGQGLRLIYYSQIVNDFQKGDIAEGYSVSREKKESFPLTVTSAQKNPTAFYLCASRDREGYTEAFFGQGTRLTVV.